These T cell receptor beta chains were read from a single sample in a study of radiation and T cells in renal cell carcinoma. Profiled with immunoSEQ multiplex PCR; TCRdb holds only in-frame clones, not every one. The sample lists about 130,000 clones; more than 75% were seen once. This material consisted of blood, taken from a patient whose treatment included radiotherapy and nephrectomy. These receptors were taken from a woman in her 70s with renal cell carcinoma. The CDR3 runs from the conserved cysteine through the conserved F or W. Fields, in order: clone size, V gene, CDR3 length, D gene, J gene, CDR3 DNA, CDR3 protein. The D gene is left open where the match is weak. Rows give clone size only sometimes, using once, few, many, or a class for an expanded clone.

>.|TRBV5-1|13|.|TRBJ1-2
TGCGCCAGCAGCTCACGGGTCGACTATGGCTACACCTTC
CASSSRVDYGYTF
>.|TRBV30|13|TRBD1|TRBJ1-5
TGTGCCTTTCAGGGGGGGAACAATCAGCCCCAGCATTTT
CAFQGGNNQPQHF
>.|TRBV27|13|.|TRBJ1-3
TGTGCCAGCAGGGGGAGCTCTGGAAACACCATATATTTT
CASRGSSGNTIYF
>.|TRBV9|17|.|TRBJ2-6
TGTGCCAGCAGCGCCCAAGTCGTCGGTTCTGGGGCCAACGTCCTGACTTTC
CASSAQVVGSGANVLTF
>once|TRBV7-9|15|.|TRBJ2-7
TGTGCCAGCAGCCAAGGGGGAGGGGCAGGCTACGAGCAGTACTTC
CASSQGGGAGYEQYF
>.|TRBV27|13|.|TRBJ1-5
TGTGCCAGCAGAAGGGAGACGAATCAGCCCCAGCATTTT
CASRRETNQPQHF
>.|TRBV25-1|17|TRBD2|TRBJ2-1
TGTGCCAGCAGTGAATGGGGGGGGAGGCGGAGATACAATGAGCAGTTCTTC
CASSEWGGRRRYNEQFF
>.|TRBV4-3|15|.|TRBJ2-7
TGCGCCAGCAGCCAAGGAGAGAAAATCACCTACGAGCAGTACTTC
CASSQGEKITYEQYF
>.|TRBV10-3|16|TRBD1|TRBJ1-2
TGTGCCATCAGTGGGGACAGGGGCTTTCCGGGCCTTGGCTACACCTTC
CAISGDRGFPGLGYTF
>.|TRBV2|13|.|TRBJ2-3
TGTGCCAGCAGTGAAGCGGCAGGTGCGACGCAGTATTTT
CASSEAAGATQYF
>.|TRBV5-4|14|.|TRBJ2-7
TGTGCCAGCAGCTTTGGACAGCTTCCCTACGAGCAGTACTTC
CASSFGQLPYEQYF
>.|TRBV30|12|.|TRBJ1-1
TGTGCCTGGGCTTGGACAGACACTGAAGCTTTCTTT
CAWAWTDTEAFF
>.|TRBV7-2|13|.|TRBJ2-5
TGTGCCAGCAGCCCGGCCCTATCAGAGACCCAGTACTTC
CASSPALSETQYF
>.|TRBV7-8|13|.|TRBJ1-5
TGTGCCAGCAGCTTTTGGGGGGATCAGCCCCAGCATTTT
CASSFWGDQPQHF
>.|TRBV15|13|.|TRBJ2-7
TGTGCCACCAGCAGTGAAGAGGGGTACGAGCAGTACTTC
CATSSEEGYEQYF
>.|TRBV21-1|17|.|TRBJ1-1
TGTGCCAGCAGCAAAGCGCTTTGTTGGATTCAGAACACTGAAGCTTTCTTT
CASSKALCWIQNTEAFF
>.|TRBV5-1|14|.|TRBJ2-4
TGCGCCAGCAGCTTGGTAGGGAATGAGAACATTCAGTACTTC
CASSLVGNENIQYF
>once|TRBV7-2|14|.|TRBJ2-4
TGTGCCAGCAGCTTAAATCCACAGAGGGACATTCAGTACTTC
CASSLNPQRDIQYF
>.|TRBV5-5|13|.|TRBJ2-1
TGTGCCAGCAGCGGCATGTTTGGCAATGAGCAGTTCTTC
CASSGMFGNEQFF
>.|TRBV19|14|.|TRBJ1-1
TGTGCCAGTAGTATTCTCCAGACCAAGGCTGAAGCTTTCTTT
CASSILQTKAEAFF
>.|TRBV10-3|17|.|TRBJ2-5
TGTGCCATCAGTGAGGGACAGGGAGGGTCCGGCCAAGAGACCCAGTACTTC
CAISEGQGGSGQETQYF
>once|TRBV7-2|20|TRBD2|TRBJ2-2
TGTGCCAGCAGCTTAGCGAACCTAGCGGGGGGGTTCGCGAACACCGGGGAGCTGTTTTTT
CASSLANLAGGFANTGELFF
>.|TRBV6-5|16|TRBD1|TRBJ2-7
TGTGCCAGCAGTTACTCCGGACAGGGGAGGTCCTACGAGCAGTACTTC
CASSYSGQGRSYEQYF
>.|TRBV5-4|11|.|TRBJ1-2
TGTGCCAGCAGCCAGGGACGCGGCTACACCTTC
CASSQGRGYTF
>.|TRBV5-1|15|TRBD1|TRBJ2-7
TGCGCCAGCAGCTCCCTGGGGACAGGGTTCTACGAGCAGTACTTC
CASSSLGTGFYEQYF
>.|TRBV19|14|.|TRBJ2-7
TGTGCCAGTAGTAATAGGCAGGTATCCTACGAGCAGTACTTC
CASSNRQVSYEQYF
>.|TRBV28|15|TRBD1|TRBJ1-4
TGTGCCAGCAGTGAAAACGGACAGGGAAATGAAAAACTGTTTTTT
CASSENGQGNEKLFF
>.|TRBV10-3|13|.|TRBJ2-7
TGTGCCATCGGGTTGGGTGTGCTTGACGAGCAGTACTTC
CAIGLGVLDEQYF
>.|TRBV19|14|.|TRBJ1-4
TGTGCCAGTAGTACTCCAGGGAGAGTTGAAAAACTGTTTTTT
CASSTPGRVEKLFF
>.|TRBV5-6|18|.|TRBJ2-4
TGTGCCAGCAGCCCTCTCCCTGGTGAGGTTGTAGCCAAAAACATTCAGTACTTC
CASSPLPGEVVAKNIQYF
>.|TRBV5-4|16|.|TRBJ2-3
TGTGCCAGCAGTGTCGGTCGGGGATATGGTACAGATACGCAGTATTTT
CASSVGRGYGTDTQYF
>.|TRBV7-2|15|.|TRBJ2-5
TGTGCCAGCAGCCTTCCAGGGGTGCTAGGCGCGACCCAGTACTTC
CASSLPGVLGATQYF
>.|TRBV7-2|14|.|TRBJ1-2
TGTGCCAGCAGCTCCGGGTCTGCTCACTATGGCTACACCTTC
CASSSGSAHYGYTF
>few|TRBV19|13|.|TRBJ1-2
TGTGCCAGTAGTCCTCGAGGGAACTATGGCTACACCTTC
CASSPRGNYGYTF
>.|TRBV7-2|15|TRBD2|TRBJ2-5
TGTGCCAGCATGGAAGGGACTAGCGGCCAAGAGACCCAGTACTTC
CASMEGTSGQETQYF
>.|TRBV10-3|15|.|TRBJ2-6
TGTGCCATCAGTGATGGGCAGCAAGGGGCCAACGTCCTGACTTTC
CAISDGQQGANVLTF
>.|TRBV20-1|10|.|TRBJ1-6
TGCAGTGCCGGGCATTCACCCCTCCACTTT
CSAGHSPLHF
>.|TRBV6-1|15|.|TRBJ1-6
TGTGCCAGCAGTGACCGAAGCGCCTATAATTCACCCCTCCACTTT
CASSDRSAYNSPLHF
>.|TRBV5-1|16|.|TRBJ2-3
TGCGCCAGCAGCTTGGAGGGGAGTGTGGTTACAGATACGCAGTATTTT
CASSLEGSVVTDTQYF
>few|TRBV9|15|.|TRBJ1-6
TGTGCCAGCAGCGTAGACAGGGCGTTGAATTCACCCCTCCACTTT
CASSVDRALNSPLHF
>once|TRBV19|16|.|TRBJ2-3
TGTGCCAGTAGCTCTGGGGGGGCTATCGGGACAGATACGCAGTATTTT
CASSSGGAIGTDTQYF
>.|TRBV5-1|15|.|TRBJ2-3
TGCGCCAGCAGCTCGGGGGCCCACCGCACAGATACGCAGTATTTT
CASSSGAHRTDTQYF
>.|TRBV6-5|13|.|TRBJ1-5
TGTGCCAGCAGCTCCCAGGGTGGGCAGCCCCAGCATTTT
CASSSQGGQPQHF
>.|TRBV27|13|.|TRBJ1-4
TGTGCCAGCAGTTTTTCGGGCACCAAAAAACTGTTTTTT
CASSFSGTKKLFF
>.|TRBV5-1|13|.|TRBJ2-2
TGCGCCAGCAGCAATGGGGGTACCGGGGAGCTGTTTTTT
CASSNGGTGELFF
>.|TRBV11-2|12|.|TRBJ2-1
TGTGCCAGCAGCTTAAGCAGCAGTGAGCAGTTCTTC
CASSLSSSEQFF
>.|TRBV4-2|17|TRBD2|TRBJ2-2
TGTGCCAGCAGCCATATAACGGGGGGGCAGGACACCGGGGAGCTGTTTTTT
CASSHITGGQDTGELFF
>.|TRBV7-3|13|.|TRBJ1-1
TGTGCCAGCAGCTTACAGGCGAACACTGAAGCTTTCTTT
CASSLQANTEAFF
>.|TRBV2|12|.|TRBJ2-7
TGTGCCAGCAGGAGAAACGGTTACGAGCAGTACTTC
CASRRNGYEQYF
>once|TRBV6-5|15|.|TRBJ2-2
TGTGCCAGCAGTACAGGGTTTGTCGGGACCGGGGAGCTGTTTTTT
CASSTGFVGTGELFF
>.|TRBV7-6|15|.|TRBJ1-1
TGTGCCAGCAGCTTAGCGGGGACAAAGAACACTGAAGCTTTCTTT
CASSLAGTKNTEAFF
>few|TRBV19|14|TRBD1|TRBJ1-1
TGTGCCAGTAGTACCGGGACAGGTAACACTGAAGCTTTCTTT
CASSTGTGNTEAFF